These 19 T cell receptor beta chains were sequenced from one sample in a study of blood T cell repertoires in COVID-19. The table came from immunoSEQ multiplex PCR; TCRdb's copy has only in-frame clones and leaves some out. The sample lists 250,000 or so clones; about 83% were seen once. Material for sequencing was peripheral blood. Receptors were obtained from a woman in her thirties or forties who had recovered from COVID-19.

This clone appeared a single time. The gene calls are TRBV11-3 and TRBJ1-2, with 8 positions matching TRBD1. Per the germline V gene, CDR1 is SGHNT and CDR2 is YENEEA. The junction had 10 bases not matched to a gene; V was cut back by 5 bases and J by 8 bases. The CDR3 has 14 residues. As DNA, the CDR3 is TGTGCCAGCAGCCCCGGGACAGGTCTAGTCGGCTACACCTTC. Translation gives CASSPGTGLVGYTF.

This clone appeared once. This chain links TRBV11-3 with TRBJ2-3, with 11 bases aligning to TRBD2. The CDR3 sequence is 18 residues long. CDR1 is SGHNT, CDR2 YENEEA, per germline. J lost 5 bases, V lost 0 bases, and 10 bases had no gene match. The CDR3 loop reads CASSLEALAGGLLDTQYF. The CDR3 DNA reads TGTGCCAGCAGCTTAGAGGCCCTAGCGGGGGGACTATTAGATACGCAGTATTTT.

V and J are TRBV6-5 and TRBJ1-2, with 8 bases identical to TRBD1. Germline V gene lookup returns CDR1 MNHEY and CDR2 SVGAGI. The trim removed 4 bases at V and 2 bases at J, leaving 9 bases unmatched. CDR3 length: 16 residues. The CDR3 region is CASSFFGTGKNYGYTF. As DNA, the CDR3 is TGTGCCAGCAGTTTCTTCGGGACAGGCAAAAACTATGGCTACACCTTC.

The rearrangement joins TRBV24-1 to TRBJ1-5; 7 bases match TRBD1. Germline loops: CDR1 KGHDR, CDR2 SFDVKD. The V segment lost 4 bases and the J segment 1 base; nucleotides outside the gene matches: 12. There are 18 residues in the CDR3. CDR3 protein: CATSEARQGTGSNQPQHF. In DNA, the CDR3 is TGTGCCACCAGTGAGGCCAGACAGGGCACAGGGAGCAATCAGCCCCAGCATTTT.

The chain combines TRBV4-1 with TRBJ1-6; TRBD1 might be the D (5 bases). V dropped 0 bases and J dropped 7 bases, with 16 bases sitting between them. The CDR3 runs to 17 residues. Germline lookup yields CDR1 MGHRA and CDR2 YSYEKL. CDR3 coding DNA: TGCGCCAGCAGCCAAGATGGCGGCAGGGCGGGAAATTCACCCCTCCACTTT. As protein: CASSQDGGRAGNSPLHF.

The chain links TRBV9 to TRBJ2-1; 7 bases are a match to TRBD2. After removal of 0 bases from V and 5 bases from J, the junction contained 11 bases not matched to a gene. Germline lookup yields CDR1 SGDLS and CDR2 YYNGEE. The CDR3 contains 17 residues. The CDR3 sequence is CASSVALWGGGNNEQFF. CDR3 DNA sequence: TGTGCCAGCAGCGTAGCTCTTTGGGGCGGGGGAAACAATGAGCAGTTCTTC.

V usage is TRBV7-9 and J usage is TRBJ1-5; no clear D. V dropped 4 bases and J dropped 9 bases, with 10 bases sitting between them. The CDR3 spans 12 residues. Germline CDR1 and CDR2: SEHNR and FQNEAQ (reference sequence). The CDR3 region is CASSSSGGPQHF. The CDR3 DNA follows: TGTGCCAGCAGCTCAAGCGGAGGGCCCCAGCATTTT.

The rearrangement joins TRBV7-2 to TRBJ1-5; D call uncertain. Germline V gives CDR1 SGHTA, CDR2 FQGNSA. Trimming shortened V by 2 bases and J by 7 bases, and 15 bases separated the two germline ends. The CDR3 is 15 residues long. The CDR3 DNA reads as TGTGCCAGCAGCTTAAGGGAGGGAGTTCAGCAGCCCCAGCATTTT. Amino acid sequence: CASSLREGVQQPQHF.

This sequence joins TRBV11-2 and TRBJ2-5; possible D gene TRBD1, 5 bases. This CDR3 has 13 amino acids. The V end was cut by 1 base, the J end by 4 bases, with 7 bases between. Germline V gene lookup returns CDR1 SGHAT and CDR2 FQNNGV. The DNA for the CDR3 is TGTGCCAGCAGCTTAGGGGGCGCAGAGACCCAGTACTTC. Its translation is CASSLGGAETQYF.

This clone has a handful of counts. This sequence joins TRBV28 and TRBJ1-2, with 9 bases matching TRBD1. The CDR3 is 15 residues long. J was trimmed by 4 bases and V by 10 bases; bases with no gene match: 13. Germline V lookup: CDR1 MDHEN, CDR2 SYDVKM. Written as DNA, the CDR3 is TGTGCCACCGGGGACAGGGTCTCTCGGGGCTATGGCTACACCTTC. It specifies CATGDRVSRGYGYTF.

The rearrangement uses TRBV2 and TRBJ1-5; TRBD1 is a possible D gene (6 bases). The germline V gene has CDR1 SNHLY and CDR2 FYNNEI. V lost 6 bases and J 2 bases, leaving 11 bases between the germline ends. The CDR3 covers 14 residues. The CDR3 protein is CASSAGVGNQPQHF. The CDR3 nucleotides read TGTGCCAGCAGCGCAGGGGTCGGCAATCAGCCCCAGCATTTT.

This chain uses TRBV29-1 with TRBJ1-1, with D uncertain. The CDR3 runs 14 residues. The germline CDR1 and CDR2 sequences are SQVTM and ANQGSEA. V lost 7 bases, J lost 6 bases, and 21 bases lay in between. The CDR3 sequence is CSAALRGTGSEAFF. The CDR3 bases are TGCAGCGCGGCTCTGCGGGGAACGGGCTCTGAAGCTTTCTTT.

This rearrangement joins TRBV6-1 to TRBJ2-5; 7 bases line up with TRBD1. V lost 1 base and J lost 5; bases outside the gene matches: 4. In germline, CDR1 is MNHNS, CDR2 SASEGT. This CDR3 has 14 residues. DNA of the CDR3: TGTGCCAGCAGTGAAGGGACAGGCGGCGAGACCCAGTACTTC. Translation: CASSEGTGGETQYF.

The CDR3 DNA reads as TGCGCCAGCAGCCAAGAAACAGGAGCCAAAAACATTCAGTACTTC. It codes for CASSQETGAKNIQYF. V gene TRBV4-1 combines with J gene TRBJ2-4; tentative D call: TRBD1 (5 bases). Germline V gene lookup returns CDR1 MGHRA and CDR2 YSYEKL. The CDR3 is 15 residues long. The ends were cut back, 0 bases at V and 0 bases at J, with 6 bases in the middle.

The V and J genes are TRBV6-5 and TRBJ1-3; D possibly corresponds to TRBD1 (5 bases). The CDR3 covers 13 residues. V was shortened by 2 bases and J by 7 bases, with 9 bases between the two germline ends. Germline CDR1 MNHEY, CDR2 SVGAGI. The CDR3 sequence: CASSYTGRNTIYF. The DNA of the CDR3 is TGTGCCAGCAGTTACACAGGACGGAACACCATATATTTT.

Here the CDR3 DNA reads TGTGCCAGCAGCTTAGGCAGCGGGTTTTCCTACGAGCAGTACTTC. This gives the protein CASSLGSGFSYEQYF. The chain links TRBV7-2 to TRBJ2-7; tentatively, D is TRBD2 (6 bases). Looked up from germline, CDR1 is SGHTA and CDR2 is FQGNSA. CDR3 length equals 15 residues. V shed 1 base and J shed 1 base, with 11 bases lying between them.

This chain connects TRBV5-1 to TRBJ1-2; D might be TRBD1 (6 bases). Trimming removed 0 bases from V and 14 bases from J, with 23 bases in between. The CDR3 is made up of 15 amino acids. Germline V gene sequence: CDR1 SGHRS, CDR2 YFSETQ. The CDR3 here is CASSLEGLSGQQTTF. Here the CDR3 DNA reads TGCGCCAGCAGCTTGGAAGGGTTAAGTGGACAGCAAACGACCTTC.

A single count supports this clone. The chain joins TRBV5-4 to TRBJ2-2; the D gene is possibly TRBD1 (6 bases). Germline V CDR1 and CDR2: SGHNT, YYREEE (reference sequence). The CDR3 contains 14 residues. Trimming removed 0 bases from V and 4 bases from J, with 7 bases in between. CDR3 sequence (DNA): TGTGCCAGCAGCTTGGGGACAGTCACCGGGGAGCTGTTTTTT. Amino acid sequence: CASSLGTVTGELFF.

This sequence joins TRBV28 and TRBJ2-2; 12 bases align to TRBD2. V lost 6 bases to trimming and J lost 6 bases; unmatched junction nucleotides: 5. The CDR3 totals 15 residues. Germline loops: CDR1 MDHEN, CDR2 SYDVKM. DNA for the CDR3: TGTGCCAGCAGGTCTAGCGGGGGGGCGGCCGGGGAGCTGTTTTTT. Translated: CASRSSGGAAGELFF.